This record covers a single TCR beta chain. These data are taken from a study of technical replicates of blood from a few donors. Germline assignment: CDR1 SGHRS and CDR2 YFSETQ. This CDR3 region has 13 residues. V was shortened by 0 bases and J by 6 bases, with 6 bases between the two germline ends. The method was immunoSEQ multiplex PCR; TCRdb's version includes in-frame clones alone and lacks a portion of them. Of over 70,000 clones in the sample, 90% are singletons; the top ten hold approximately 4.4%. Input material: PBMCs. The V call is TRBV5-1, the J call TRBJ2-2, with no clear D. This clonotype originated in a human donor in good health. Some clones in this sample may be carry-over from other donors' samples. The CDR3 here is CASSLVGPGELFF. In DNA form, the CDR3 reads TGCGCCAGCAGCTTGGTTGGCCCCGGGGAGCTGTTTTTT.